The T cell receptor (beta chain) under discussion was sequenced for a study of OX40 agonist ivuxolimab in advanced cancers. Study at large: Patients assigned to dose escalation were diagnosed with hepatocellular carcinoma, melanoma, renal cell or head and neck cancer. Age averaged 60 years (range about 20 to 80), and roughly 80% were male.

Germline V gene data show CDR1 as MNHNS and CDR2 as SASEGT. CDR3 length: 13 residues. Trimming took 7 bases from V and 7 from J; bases not matched to a gene: 3. General study points: At 0.1 to 3.0 mg/kg, CD4+ and CD8+ blood T cells expanded clonally by week 6.

Method: immunoSEQ multiplex PCR; TCRdb's copy keeps in-frame clones and lacks some. The data show around 48,000 clones, about 74% seen once. This clone was seen a few times. The antigen remains undetermined. Prior autoimmune disease or systemic immunosuppression barred patients. The chain couples TRBV6-1 to TRBJ2-2, with 10 bases lining up with TRBD2. This specimen was CD4+ or CD8+ T cells sorted from blood, taken in a trial of the OX40 agonist ivuxolimab. This TCR was sampled from an adult with an advanced solid tumor such as melanoma, head and neck, liver or kidney cancer. DNA of the CDR3: TGTGCCAGCAAGCTAGCGGGAGTCGGGGAGCTGTTTTTT. Translated, it gives CASKLAGVGELFF.